The 19 T cell receptor beta chains presented below share a single source sample, sequenced in a study of T cell responses to AZD1222 COVID-19 vaccine. Measured with immunoSEQ multiplex PCR; TCRdb has only the in-frame clones, and not every one. Of about 140,000 clones in the sample, around nine tenths were seen once. The sequenced sample was peripheral blood, obtained on day 0 of AZD1222 vaccination. The origin of the receptors is an adult in good health.

The J gene is TRBJ2-5, the V gene TRBV19; D ambiguous. Trimming left V 6 bases short and J 5 bases short, with 13 bases between. CDR3 length: 13 amino acids. Germline V CDR1 and CDR2: LNHDA, SQIVND (reference sequence). The CDR3 DNA reads TGTGCCAGTAGGTCATTTCAGTCGGAGACCCAGTACTTC. As protein: CASRSFQSETQYF. Drawing the rest from reference TRBV19 and TRBJ2-5, the complete variable domain is DGGITQSPKYLFRKEGQNVTLSCEQNLNHDAMYWYRQDPGQGLRLIYYSQIVNDFQKGDIAEGYSVSREKKESFPLTVTSAQKNPTAFYLCASRSFQSETQYFGPGTRLLVL.

V gene TRBV21-1 combines with J gene TRBJ1-5. TRBV21-1 has pseudogene status. The CDR3 is 12 amino acids. Here the CDR3 DNA reads TGTGCCAGCAGCAACGGCATGGAGCCCCAGCATTTT. Residues: CASSNGMEPQHF.

The V gene is TRBV30, the J gene TRBJ1-4; the D gene is possibly TRBD1 (6 bases). Deletions cut 1 base from V and 0 bases from J, with 18 bases between. CDR3 size: 18 residues. Germline V gene sequence: CDR1 GTSNPN, CDR2 SVGIG (reference sequence). This CDR3 reads CAWSATQTQGSTNEKLFF. DNA of the CDR3: TGTGCCTGGAGTGCTACCCAGACCCAGGGGTCAACTAATGAAAAACTGTTTTTT.

The CDR3 DNA reads TGTGCCAGCAGTTACCGCGGGACAGATATTAATTCACCCCTCCACTTT. Amino acids: CASSYRGTDINSPLHF. V usage is TRBV6-5 and J usage is TRBJ1-6; the match to TRBD1 covers 7 bases. With V trimmed by 2 bases and J by 6 bases, 7 bases remained unmatched. The CDR3 has 16 amino acids. Looked up from germline, CDR1 is MNHEY and CDR2 is SVGAGI.

Remarks on this clone: Other nucleotide sequences from this sample produce the same CDR3. The chain recombines TRBV29-1 with TRBJ2-6; no clear D. Per the germline V gene, CDR1 is SQVTM and CDR2 is ANQGSEA. The CDR3 contains 13 residues. Trimming removed 4 bases at V and 2 bases at J, with 6 bases between. The CDR3 nucleotides are TGCAGCGTTGCAGGTGCTGGGGCCAACGTCCTGACTTTC. It is translated as CSVAGAGANVLTF.

This clone was picked up one time. V usage is TRBV7-9 and J usage is TRBJ2-3; maybe TRBD2 (6 bases). CDR1 is SEHNR, CDR2 FQNEAQ, per germline (reference sequence). Deletions cut 4 bases from V and 6 bases from J, with 14 bases between. The CDR3 contains 14 residues. In DNA form, the CDR3 reads TGTGCCAGCAGCTCGACTAGGAGGGGTGATACGCAGTATTTT. This sequence encodes CASSSTRRGDTQYF. Full variable domain (missing parts from reference TRBV7-9 and TRBJ2-3): DTGVSQNPRHKITKRGQNVTFRCDPISEHNRLYWYRQTLGQGPEFLTYFQNEAQLEKSRLLSDRFSAERPKGSFSTLEIQRTEQGDSAMYLCASSSTRRGDTQYFGPGTRLTVL.

V and J are TRBV7-9 and TRBJ2-7; 7 bases are shared with TRBD1. Unmatched junction bases numbered 10, after V lost 2 bases and J lost 3 bases. This CDR3 is built from 16 residues. CDR1 and CDR2 from the germline V gene are SEHNR and FQNEAQ (reference sequence). CDR3 coding DNA: TGTGCCAGCAGCTTAACATTGGCACAGGGGATCTACGAGCAGTACTTC. Translation: CASSLTLAQGIYEQYF.

The rearrangement links TRBV28 to TRBJ1-4, with 9 bases fitting TRBD1. V gave up 3 bases and J gave up 10 bases; unmatched junction bases: 6. The CDR3 covers 14 residues. Germline V CDR1 and CDR2: MDHEN, SYDVKM. Here the CDR3 reads CASSFGQGLRKLFF. The DNA for the CDR3 is TGTGCCAGCAGTTTTGGACAGGGGCTTAGAAAACTGTTTTTT.

V is TRBV7-2 and J is TRBJ1-2; a weak D match, TRBD1 (6 bases). V lost 2 bases, J lost 8 bases, and 12 bases lay in between. There are 13 residues in the CDR3. In germline, CDR1 is SGHTA, CDR2 FQGNSA. Written as DNA, the CDR3 is TGTGCCAGCAGCTTAACAGGGTTCGAAGGCTACACCTTC. It yields the protein CASSLTGFEGYTF.

The J gene is TRBJ2-5, the V gene TRBV19, with TRBD1 matching 7 bases. Germline CDR1 is LNHDA and CDR2 is SQIVND (reference sequence). The CDR3 runs to 15 residues. With V trimmed by 5 bases and J by 5 bases, 11 bases remained unmatched. The CDR3 loop is CASSPLTGWKETQYF. The CDR3 DNA sequence: TGTGCCAGTAGTCCCCTGACAGGGTGGAAGGAGACCCAGTACTTC.

This chain uses TRBV20-1 with TRBJ2-7; D ambiguous. Germline V gene data show CDR1 as DFQATT and CDR2 as SNEGSKA (reference sequence). V was shortened by 5 bases and J by 2 bases, with 7 bases between the two germline ends. CDR3 length equals 11 residues. DNA of the CDR3: TGCAGTGCTGCCCTGGCCTACGAGCAGTACTTC. This sequence encodes CSAALAYEQYF.

The chain carries TRBV15 and TRBJ2-7, with 10 nucleotides matching TRBD1. The germline CDR1 and CDR2 sequences are LNHNV and YYDKDF (reference sequence). V was clipped by 4 bases and J by 4 bases; unmatched bases: 13. The CDR3 sequence is 17 residues long. In DNA form, the CDR3 reads TGTGCCACCAGCAAAGGCCGACAGGGGGCTGGGTTGTACGAGCAGTACTTC. Encoded protein: CATSKGRQGAGLYEQYF.

The rearrangement uses TRBV2 and TRBJ1-2; 9 bases map to TRBD1. Germline V gives CDR1 SNHLY, CDR2 FYNNEI. The CDR3 has 16 residues. The V segment lost 4 bases and the J segment 4 bases; nucleotides outside the gene matches: 10. The CDR3 DNA reads TGTGCCAGCAGTGCGGGACAGGGAGACTTAATCTATGGCTACACCTTC. It is translated as CASSAGQGDLIYGYTF. Together with reference TRBV2 and TRBJ1-2, the CDR3 gives the full variable domain: EPEVTQTPSHQVTQMGQEVILRCVPISNHLYFYWYRQILGQKVEFLVSFYNNEISEKSEIFDDQFSVERPDGSNFTLKIRSTKLEDSAMYFCASSAGQGDLIYGYTFGSGTRLTVV.

The count of this clone is one. The chain couples TRBV27 to TRBJ1-2, with D uncertain. The germline V and J ends were trimmed by 6 bases and 5 bases, with 13 bases remaining between them. CDR3 length: 13 amino acids. Germline lookup yields CDR1 MNHEY and CDR2 SMNVEV (reference sequence). The CDR3 region is CASSAAGYYGYTF. DNA for the CDR3: TGTGCCAGCAGCGCTGCGGGATATTATGGCTACACCTTC.

This clone has only a few counts. The CDR3 region is CSASQGAGNYGYTF. Written as DNA, the CDR3 is TGCAGTGCTAGTCAGGGAGCGGGGAACTATGGCTACACCTTC. This chain joins TRBV20-1 and TRBJ1-2; tentatively, D is TRBD1 (5 bases). Germline V gives CDR1 DFQATT, CDR2 SNEGSKA (reference sequence). Trimming left V 3 bases short and J 2 bases short, with 13 bases between. This CDR3 has 14 amino acids.

The CDR3 DNA follows: TGTGCCAGCGGGTATGTGGGCTACGAGCAGTACTTC. This sequence encodes CASGYVGYEQYF. The chain employs TRBV28 and TRBJ2-7; no clear D. Germline V gives CDR1 MDHEN, CDR2 SYDVKM. The CDR3 covers 12 residues. V was shortened by 8 bases and J by 3 bases, with 11 bases between the two germline ends.

This clone was seen just once. This chain joins TRBV7-8 and TRBJ1-5; 9 bases are shared with TRBD1. V shed 3 bases and J 1 base; nucleotides not matched to a gene: 13. Germline CDR1 reads SGHVS; CDR2 reads FQNEAQ. The CDR3 has 19 residues. The CDR3 region is CASSFSALTDRGSNQPQHF. CDR3 DNA sequence: TGTGCCAGCAGCTTTTCCGCCTTAACGGACAGGGGCAGCAATCAGCCCCAGCATTTT.

The chain carries TRBV2 and TRBJ2-3; TRBD2 matches at 9 bases. Unmatched junction bases numbered 9, after V lost 2 bases and J lost 3 bases. The CDR3 spans 17 residues. The germline gives CDR1 SNHLY, CDR2 FYNNEI. In DNA form, the CDR3 reads TGTGCCAGCAGTGAACGAGCGGGGGGTGTAGTTACAGATACGCAGTATTTT. As protein: CASSERAGGVVTDTQYF.

V is TRBV11-2 and J is TRBJ2-7; D gene uncertain. CDR3 length: 14 amino acids. The germline gives CDR1 SGHAT, CDR2 FQNNGV. Trimming shortened V by 6 bases and J by 3 bases, and 15 bases separated the two germline ends. Here the CDR3 DNA reads TGTGCCAGCAGTATAGCAGTAACCAACTACGAGCAGTACTTC. Amino acids: CASSIAVTNYEQYF.